These T cell receptor beta chains were read from a single sample in a study of control samples from healthy donors and cancer patients. Data came from immunoSEQ multiplex PCR; TCRdb stores just in-frame clones and leaves some out. There are just over 80,000 clones in the sample; just under 90% occur only once, and 5.5% to 7% lies in the top ten. The sequenced material came from blood. Receptors originate from a man aged 50 to 59 in good health. Each CDR3 is given with its conserved first and last residue. A D gene is named only where the DNA matches it firmly. Clone size appears in some rows only: once, few, many, or a class for an expanded clone.

>TRBD1|NA|TRBV29-1|TRBJ1-4|13
CSARQGSNEKLFF
TGCAGCGCCCGACAGGGTTCTAACGAAAAACTGTTTTTT
>NA|NA|TRBV27|TRBJ1-2|12
CASRDGSYGYTF
TGTGCCAGCAGGGACGGCAGCTATGGCTACACCTTC
>NA|NA|TRBV14|TRBJ2-1|14
CASSLLANSGEQFF
TGTGCCAGCAGCCTACTAGCCAACTCGGGTGAGCAGTTCTTC
>NA|NA|TRBV7-9|TRBJ2-3|14
CASSLTGEADTQYF
TGTGCCAGCAGTCTAACGGGGGAAGCAGATACGCAGTATTTT
>NA|NA|TRBV29-1|TRBJ1-1|13
CSSILGGDTEAFF
TGCAGCTCCATCCTCGGGGGGGACACTGAAGCTTTCTTT
>NA|NA|TRBV19|TRBJ1-2|13
CVSSTDQVGGYTF
TGTGTCAGTAGTACGGACCAAGTGGGGGGCTACACCTTC
>TRBD1|NA|TRBV2|TRBJ2-6|17
CASVGDRIHSGANVLTF
TGTGCCAGCGTTGGGGACAGGATACATTCTGGGGCCAACGTCCTGACTTTC
>NA|NA|TRBV9|TRBJ2-3|15
CASSAGDGFTDTQYF
TGTGCCAGCAGCGCCGGGGACGGCTTCACAGATACGCAGTATTTT
>TRBD1|NA|TRBV24-1|TRBJ1-1|16
CATSDTQGGVDTEAFF
TGTGCCACCAGTGATACCCAGGGGGGGGTCGACACTGAAGCTTTCTTT
>TRBD2|NA|TRBV30|TRBJ2-2|13
CAWRGGLVGELFF
TGTGCCTGGCGGGGGGGGCTGGTCGGGGAGCTGTTTTTT
>NA|NA|TRBV6-5|TRBJ2-3|14
CASSYTPQGDTQYF
TGTGCCAGCAGTTACACACCGCAAGGGGATACGCAGTATTTT
>NA|NA|TRBV27|TRBJ1-1|13
CASSLTSGTEAFF
TGTGCCAGCAGCCTGACTTCGGGCACTGAAGCTTTCTTT
>NA|NA|TRBV12-5|TRBJ1-1|12
CASAAGNTEAFF
TGTGCTAGTGCGGCAGGGAACACTGAAGCTTTCTTT
>NA|NA|TRBV29-1|TRBJ2-3|15
CSVGGGLEFTDTQYF
TGCAGCGTTGGGGGGGGGCTAGAGTTCACAGATACGCAGTATTTT
>TRBD2|NA|TRBV6-5|TRBJ2-7|13
CAIVLAGGYEQYF
TGTGCCATCGTACTAGCGGGGGGCTACGAGCAGTACTTC
>TRBD1|NA|TRBV7-2|TRBJ1-2|16
CASSSGGTGTIGGYTF
TGTGCCAGCAGCTCAGGCGGGACAGGGACTATTGGTGGCTACACCTTC
>NA|once|TRBV6-5|TRBJ2-1|12
CASKGTYNEQFF
TGTGCCAGCAAGGGTACCTACAATGAGCAGTTCTTC
>NA|NA|TRBV10-2|TRBJ1-2|15
CASSEVARGNYGYTF
TGCGCCAGCAGTGAGGTGGCTCGGGGTAACTATGGCTACACCTTC
>NA|NA|TRBV3-1/TRBV3-2|TRBJ1-5|13
CASSQSGRQPQHF
TGTGCCAGCAGCCAATCTGGGAGGCAGCCCCAGCATTTT
>NA|NA|TRBV9|TRBJ2-1|11
CASRGGNEQFF
TGTGCCAGCCGAGGGGGCAATGAGCAGTTCTTC
>NA|NA|TRBV18|TRBJ1-1|15
CASSPPSVRNTEAFF
TGTGCCAGCTCACCACCGTCAGTGAGGAACACTGAAGCTTTCTTT
>NA|NA|TRBV6-5|TRBJ2-5|12
CASTLRGETQYF
TGTGCCAGCACCTTGAGGGGGGAGACCCAGTACTTC
>NA|NA|TRBV9|TRBJ2-5|15
CASSGHRADEETQYF
TGTGCCAGCAGCGGCCACAGGGCGGACGAAGAGACCCAGTACTTC
>TRBD2|NA|TRBV10-2|TRBJ2-3|17
CASSESWTSGPTDTQYF
TGCGCCAGCAGTGAGTCGTGGACTAGCGGCCCCACAGATACGCAGTATTTT
>NA|NA|TRBV5-4|TRBJ1-2|12
CASSLGGFGYTF
TGTGCCAGCAGCTTGGGAGGGTTTGGCTACACCTTC
>NA|NA|TRBV2|TRBJ1-5|15
CASSLIQGRDQPQHF
TGTGCCAGCAGTTTAATTCAGGGGAGAGATCAGCCCCAGCATTTT
>NA|NA|TRBV24-1|TRBJ2-3|14
CATSDLRTADTQYF
TGTGCCACCAGTGATCTCCGGACAGCCGATACGCAGTATTTT
>TRBD1|NA|TRBV30|TRBJ1-6|14
CAWLRDRGNSPLHF
TGTGCCTGGCTCCGGGACAGGGGGAATTCACCCCTCCACTTT
>NA|NA|TRBV5-5|TRBJ1-4|15
CASSLVGSLNEKLFF
TGTGCCAGCAGCTTGGTGGGCAGTCTTAATGAAAAACTGTTTTTT
>TRBD2|NA|TRBV3-1/TRBV3-2|TRBJ2-2|18
CASSPRLAGGFGAGELFF
TGTGCCAGCAGCCCGAGACTAGCGGGGGGCTTTGGGGCCGGGGAGCTGTTTTTT
>NA|NA|TRBV12-3/TRBV12-4|TRBJ2-1|13
CASSLASGGEQFF
TGTGCCAGCAGTTTGGCAAGCGGAGGTGAGCAGTTCTTC
>NA|NA|TRBV5-5|TRBJ2-1|15
CASSLLDRDLNEQFF
TGTGCCAGCAGCTTGCTAGACCGGGACCTAAATGAGCAGTTCTTC
>TRBD1|NA|TRBV5-1|TRBJ2-6|17
CASSPGTGSSGANVLTF
TGCGCCAGCAGCCCCGGGACAGGGAGCTCTGGGGCCAACGTCCTGACTTTC
>NA|NA|TRBV15|TRBJ1-1|12
CATRNRATEAFF
TGTGCCACCAGAAACAGGGCAACTGAAGCTTTCTTT
>NA|few|TRBV11-3|TRBJ2-1|14
CASSKRRAGGEQFF
TGTGCCAGCAGCAAACGTCGGGCGGGTGGTGAGCAGTTCTTC
>NA|NA|TRBV10-3|TRBJ1-5|12
CAISGVNQPQHF
TGTGCCATCAGTGGGGTAAATCAGCCCCAGCATTTT
>TRBD2|NA|TRBV5-4|TRBJ2-2|15
CASSLAGGITGELFF
TGTGCCAGCAGTTTAGCGGGGGGGATCACCGGGGAGCTGTTTTTT